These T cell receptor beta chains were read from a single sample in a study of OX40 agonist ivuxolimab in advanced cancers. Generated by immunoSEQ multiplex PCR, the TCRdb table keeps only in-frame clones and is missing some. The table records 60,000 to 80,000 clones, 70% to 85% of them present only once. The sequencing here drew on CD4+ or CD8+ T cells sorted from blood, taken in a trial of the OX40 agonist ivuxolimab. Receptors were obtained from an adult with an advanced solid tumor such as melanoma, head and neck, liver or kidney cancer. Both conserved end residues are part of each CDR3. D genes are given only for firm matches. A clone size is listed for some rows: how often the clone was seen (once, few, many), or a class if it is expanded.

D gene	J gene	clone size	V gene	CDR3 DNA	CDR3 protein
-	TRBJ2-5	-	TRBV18	TGTGCCAGCTCACCACCGCAGGGTGGACAAGAGACCCAGTACTTC	CASSPPQGGQETQYF
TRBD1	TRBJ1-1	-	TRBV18	TGTGCCAGCTCACTCGACAGGGGAGACACTGAAGCTTTCTTT	CASSLDRGDTEAFF
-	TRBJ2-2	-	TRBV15	TGTGCCACCAACGAGAACACCGGGGAGCTGTTTTTT	CATNENTGELFF
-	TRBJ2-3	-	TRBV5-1	TGCGCCAGCAGCGGGAACACAGATACGCAGTATTTT	CASSGNTDTQYF
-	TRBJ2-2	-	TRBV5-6	TGTGCCAGCAGCTTACCCGGGAGCACCGGGGAGCTGTTTTTT	CASSLPGSTGELFF
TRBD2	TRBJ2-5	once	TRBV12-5	TGTGCTAGTGGTTTGCCGCGCGGGGGGGAAGTGACCCAGTACTTC	CASGLPRGGEVTQYF
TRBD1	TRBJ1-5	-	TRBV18	TGTGCCAGCTCACCCGACAGGGAATGGCAGCCCCAGCATTTT	CASSPDREWQPQHF
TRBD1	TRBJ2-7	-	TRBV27	TGTGCCAGCAGTATTCGACAGGGTAACTACGAGCAGTACTTC	CASSIRQGNYEQYF
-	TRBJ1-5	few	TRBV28	TGTGCCAGCAGTTTAAAGCCTTGGCCCCAGCATTTT	CASSLKPWPQHF
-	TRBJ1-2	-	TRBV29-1	TGCAGCGTTTCGGAGAGGAGTTCCGTCACCTTC	CSVSERSSVTF
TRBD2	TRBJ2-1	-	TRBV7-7	TGTGCCAGCAGCTCCGGGACTAGTAATGAGCAGTTCTTC	CASSSGTSNEQFF
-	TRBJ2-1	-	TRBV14	TGTGCCAGCAGCCAAGATCACGAAGAGCAGTTCTTC	CASSQDHEEQFF
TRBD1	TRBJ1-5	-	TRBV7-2	TGTGCCAGCAGCTCGAGGACAGGGAGCAATCAGCCCCAGCATTTT	CASSSRTGSNQPQHF
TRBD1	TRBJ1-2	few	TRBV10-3	TGTGCCATCAGGGAGGTTGGGCAGGGGGAGATGGACTATGGCTACACCTTC	CAIREVGQGEMDYGYTF
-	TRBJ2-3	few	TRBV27	TGTGCCAGCAGTTTAGGTTGGCAGGATACGCAGTATTTT	CASSLGWQDTQYF
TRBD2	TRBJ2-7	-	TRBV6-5	TGTGCCAGCAGACGCGCTGGGGGGGAAGCGAACGAGCAGTACTTC	CASRRAGGEANEQYF
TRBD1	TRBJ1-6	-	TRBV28	TGTGCCAGCAGTCTGACAGGGCTTGAATCACCCCTCCACTTT	CASSLTGLESPLHF
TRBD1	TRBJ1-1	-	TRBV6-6	TGTGCCAGCAGGACCGGGACAGTTAACACTGAAGCTTTCTTT	CASRTGTVNTEAFF
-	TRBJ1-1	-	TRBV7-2	TGTGCCAGCAGCTTAATCCCCCAGGGGAACACTGAAGCTTTCTTT	CASSLIPQGNTEAFF
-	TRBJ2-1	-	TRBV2	TGTGCCAGCGTAGGGTTCCGGGACCCCAATGAGCAGTTCTTC	CASVGFRDPNEQFF
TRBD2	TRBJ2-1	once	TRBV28	TGTGCCAGCAACTCTCAGGCTAGCGGATCCAGGGAGCAGTTCTTC	CASNSQASGSREQFF
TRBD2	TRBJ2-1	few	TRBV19	TGTGCCAGTAGCCAGGGACTAGTGCTCTACAATGAGCAGTTCTTC	CASSQGLVLYNEQFF
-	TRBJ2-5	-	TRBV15	TGTGCCACCGGTGGTGGCGCTACCCGAGGGGAGACCCAGTACTTC	CATGGGATRGETQYF
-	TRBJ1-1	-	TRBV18	TGTGCCAGCTCACCACAGGTCGGGGGGCGGACTGAAGCTTTCTTT	CASSPQVGGRTEAFF
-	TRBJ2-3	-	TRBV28	TGTGCCAGCAGTTTTCTGACAGATACGCAGTATTTT	CASSFLTDTQYF
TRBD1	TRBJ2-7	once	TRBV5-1	TGCGCCAGCAGCTCCCGGGACAGCGAGCAGTACTTC	CASSSRDSEQYF
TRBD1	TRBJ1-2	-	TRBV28	TGTGCCAGCTACGGCGGGACAGGCCTCTATGGCTACACCTTC	CASYGGTGLYGYTF
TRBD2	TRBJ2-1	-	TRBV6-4	TGTGCCAGCTCAACTAGCGGGTTGAGGAATGAGCAGTTCTTC	CASSTSGLRNEQFF
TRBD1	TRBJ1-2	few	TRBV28	TGTGCCCACGGGACAGGGGACTATGGCTACACCTTC	CAHGTGDYGYTF
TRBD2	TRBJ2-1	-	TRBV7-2	TGTGCCAGCAGCTTAGTTTCAGGCGGGAGGGGGGGTTACAATGAGCAGTTCTTC	CASSLVSGGRGGYNEQFF
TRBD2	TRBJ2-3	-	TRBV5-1	TGCGCCAGCAGCTTGGCCTTAGGGACTAGCAGCACAGATACGCAGTATTTT	CASSLALGTSSTDTQYF
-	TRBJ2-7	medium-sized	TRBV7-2	TGTGCCAGCAGCCTCTCGTCGTCGGGCTACGAGCAGTACTTC	CASSLSSSGYEQYF
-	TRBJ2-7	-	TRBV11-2	TGTGCCAGCAGCGCCCGAGGAGAGGGGGGGTACGAGCAGTACTTC	CASSARGEGGYEQYF
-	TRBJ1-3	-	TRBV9	TGTGCCAGCAGCGTAGACGGATCTGGAAACACCATATATTTT	CASSVDGSGNTIYF
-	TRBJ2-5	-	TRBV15	TGTGCCACCAGCAATGACTGGGTATGGGAGACCCAGTACTTC	CATSNDWVWETQYF
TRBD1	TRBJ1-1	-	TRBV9	TGTGCCAGCAGCGCCGGAAACAGGGGGCAGACTGAAGCTTTCTTT	CASSAGNRGQTEAFF
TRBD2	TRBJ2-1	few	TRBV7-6	TGTGCCAGCAGCTTAGCGCGGCGGGAGGTAAACAATGAGCAGTTCTTC	CASSLARREVNNEQFF
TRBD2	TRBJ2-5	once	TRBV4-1	TGCGCCAGCAGCCGGACCGGGACTAACCAAGAGACCCAGTACTTC	CASSRTGTNQETQYF
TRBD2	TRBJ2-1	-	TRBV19	TGTGCCAGTAGTCGGACTAGCGGGAACTACAATGAGCAGTTCTTC	CASSRTSGNYNEQFF
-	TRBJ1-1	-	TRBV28	TGTGCCAGCAGTTTAGAAGGGGACACTGAAGCTTTCTTT	CASSLEGDTEAFF
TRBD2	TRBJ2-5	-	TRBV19	TGTGCCAGCGAGTCAGCGGGAGGCCAAGAGACCCAGTACTTC	CASESAGGQETQYF
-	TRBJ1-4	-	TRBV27	TGTGCCAGCAGTTTATCCCCGGCGGGGTTGGACAGTGATGAAAAACTGTTTTTT	CASSLSPAGLDSDEKLFF
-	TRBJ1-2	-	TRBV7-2	TGTGCCAGCAGCTTGCCGCCCAGGGGTTCGAGCTATGGCTACACCTTC	CASSLPPRGSSYGYTF
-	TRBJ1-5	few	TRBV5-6	TGTGCCAGCAGCTTGGCAAGGGGACAGCCCCAGCATTTT	CASSLARGQPQHF
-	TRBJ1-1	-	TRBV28	TGTGCCAGCAGCAAAAACACTGAAGCTTTCTTT	CASSKNTEAFF
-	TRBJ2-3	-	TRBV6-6	TGTGCCAGCAGTAAAGGCGGAGAGGATACGCAGTATTTT	CASSKGGEDTQYF
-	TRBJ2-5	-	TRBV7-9	TGTGCCCCTCCGGGACGTATTCAAGAGACCCAGTACTTC	CAPPGRIQETQYF
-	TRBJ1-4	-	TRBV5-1	TGCGCCAGCAGCCCCTTGGGAGGGACGGAAAAACTGTTTTTT	CASSPLGGTEKLFF
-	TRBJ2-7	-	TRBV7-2	TGTGCCAGCAGCTTAAGTACCGAGCAGTACTTC	CASSLSTEQYF
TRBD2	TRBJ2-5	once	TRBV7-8	TGTGCCAGCAGCACACTTGGACTAGCGGCTCAAGAGACCCAGTACTTC	CASSTLGLAAQETQYF
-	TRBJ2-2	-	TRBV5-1	TGCGCCAGCAGCTTGGACAGGGAGGCCGGGGAGCTGTTTTTT	CASSLDREAGELFF
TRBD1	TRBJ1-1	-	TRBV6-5	TGTGCCAGCAGTTACGGGACAGGGGGAAACACTGAAGCTTTCTTT	CASSYGTGGNTEAFF
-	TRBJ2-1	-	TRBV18	TGTGCCAGCTCACCACCGACGAGAGCGGCATCCTACAATGAGCAGTTCTTC	CASSPPTRAASYNEQFF
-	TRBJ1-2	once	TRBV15	TGTGCCACCAGCAGAGACAGGGGCTATGGCTACACCTTC	CATSRDRGYGYTF
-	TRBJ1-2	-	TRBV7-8	TGTGCCAGCAGCTTAGATCGGGACTCGGTTTATGGCTACACCTTC	CASSLDRDSVYGYTF
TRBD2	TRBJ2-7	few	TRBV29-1	TGCAGCGTTGGAAGCGGGAGGGATGGAGAGCAGTACTTC	CSVGSGRDGEQYF
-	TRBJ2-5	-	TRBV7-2	TGTGCCAGCAGCTCTACGGAGACCCAGTACTTC	CASSSTETQYF
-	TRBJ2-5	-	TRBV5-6	TGTGCCAGCAGCTTGGTCGCGCAAGAGACCCAGTACTTC	CASSLVAQETQYF
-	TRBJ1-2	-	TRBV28	TGTGCCAGCAGTTTTGTCGGCTTACGGGGGGCAGTTAACTATGGCTACACCTTC	CASSFVGLRGAVNYGYTF